The 27 T cell receptor beta chains reported below all come from one sample, sequenced in a study of T-cell reconstitution after alpha-beta-depleted transplantation in children. Unique molecular identifiers were built into the TCRbeta library. MiXCR, applied by TCRdb to the PCR reads, yields one record per CDR3 protein. This sample yields 500,000 to 750,000 distinct CDR3 sequences, of which roughly 30% are seen a single time; just over 35% belongs to the top ten. The sample in question was PBMCs, obtained before TCRalphabeta/CD19-depleted stem cell transplant. These receptors were taken from a boy under three years old with Wiskott-Aldrich syndrome, due to receive a stem cell transplant.

The chain links TRBV5-1 to TRBJ2-7; D ambiguous. Trimming stripped 4 bases from V and 3 bases from J, with 17 bases between. The CDR3 totals 15 residues. Germline V gene lookup returns CDR1 SGHRS and CDR2 YFSETQ. In DNA, the CDR3 is TGCGCCAGCAGCATAGGACGGATAGTAAACTACGAGCAGTACTTC. Its protein is CASSIGRIVNYEQYF.

This clonotype has just a few counts. The chain links TRBV5-1 to TRBJ2-3; D unresolved. V dropped 4 bases and J dropped 4 bases, with 13 bases sitting between them. Germline assignment: CDR1 SGHRS and CDR2 YFSETQ. The CDR3 is 14 residues long. This CDR3 reads CASSPSPPADTQYF. In DNA form, the CDR3 reads TGCGCCAGCAGCCCCTCACCCCCGGCAGATACGCAGTATTTT.

This chain links TRBV12-3 or TRBV12-4 with TRBJ2-1, with D tentatively TRBD2 (6 bases). This CDR3 region has 13 residues. The V gene lost 6 bases and the J gene lost 10 bases, with 16 bases spanning the gap. CDR3 protein: CASSPTSGLEQFF. CDR3 sequence (DNA): TGTGCCAGCAGCCCGACTAGTGGGCTAGAGCAGTTCTTC.

A single count supports this clonotype. This chain joins TRBV5-1 and TRBJ2-3, with TRBD1 matching 10 bases. CDR1 and CDR2 (germline): SGHRS, YFSETQ. Trimming took 4 bases from V and 0 from J; bases not matched to a gene: 14. The CDR3 loop spans 19 amino acids. CDR3 in amino acids: CASSQVPGTGESSTDTQYF. Written as DNA, the CDR3 is TGCGCCAGCAGCCAAGTCCCCGGGACAGGGGAAAGTAGCACAGATACGCAGTATTTT.

This clonotype showed up just a few times. V usage is TRBV29-1 and J usage is TRBJ1-1; weak D call: TRBD1 (5 bases). The CDR3 extends over 11 amino acids. The V gene lost 4 bases and the J gene lost 7 bases, with 10 bases spanning the gap. CDR1 SQVTM and CDR2 ANQGSEA come from the germline V gene. As DNA, the CDR3 is TGCAGCGTTGCGGGGACCGGTGAAGCTTTCTTT. Encoded protein: CSVAGTGEAFF.

This sequence joins TRBV5-1 and TRBJ2-1; D might be TRBD2 (5 bases). The V end was cut by 1 base, the J end by 8 bases, with 10 bases between. Germline CDR1 reads SGHRS; CDR2 reads YFSETQ. The CDR3 runs to 13 residues. The CDR3 DNA reads as TGCGCCAGCAGCTTGCTCCTAGCTTATGAGCAGTTCTTC. Its protein is CASSLLLAYEQFF.

This clonotype was seen a handful of times. The V gene is TRBV4-2, the J gene TRBJ2-7; 7 nucleotides match TRBD2. Germline V gives CDR1 LGHNA, CDR2 YNFKEQ. Losses at the gene ends were 4 bases for V and 4 bases for J; bases not matched to a gene: 10. This CDR3 is 15 amino acids long. CDR3 amino acids: CASSRQAGVGYEQYF. The CDR3 DNA follows: TGTGCCAGCAGCCGTCAGGCGGGAGTGGGGTACGAGCAGTACTTC.

V usage is TRBV20-1 and J usage is TRBJ2-3; 10 positions match TRBD2. This CDR3 spans 12 amino acids. Per germline, CDR1 DFQATT and CDR2 SNEGSKA (reference sequence). CDR3 amino acids: CMASGSPDTQYF. DNA for the CDR3: TGCATGGCTAGCGGGAGCCCCGATACGCAGTATTTT.

Remarks on this clonotype: A read error may account for a junction end that differs from germline. The chain employs TRBV20-1 and TRBJ2-2, with D maybe TRBD2 (6 bases). Germline-derived CDR1 and CDR2 are DFQATT and SNEGSKA (reference sequence). The CDR3 runs 14 residues. The CDR3 loop reads CSARGEASTGELFF. The CDR3 DNA reads as TGCAGTGCAAGAGGGGAGGCCTCCACCGGGGAGCTGTTTTTT.

This clonotype was seen more than once but under ten times. The V call is TRBV15, the J call TRBJ2-3; the D gene is possibly TRBD2 (6 bases). Per the germline V gene, CDR1 is LNHNV and CDR2 is YYDKDF (reference sequence). The CDR3 is 14 residues long. Trimming shortened V by 1 base and J by 2 bases, and 7 bases separated the two germline ends. Here the CDR3 DNA reads TGTGCCACCAGCAGAGGGGAGGTCACAGATACGCAGTATTTT. Translated: CATSRGEVTDTQYF.

J is TRBJ2-1 and V is TRBV28, with D maybe TRBD2 (5 bases). The CDR3 covers 16 residues. The V gene's germline CDR1 is MDHEN and CDR2 SYDVKM. V was trimmed by 2 bases and J by 4 bases, leaving 15 bases between them. For the CDR3, the DNA is TGTGCCAGCAGTTTAATCTCGGGGAAGAATTACAATGAGCAGTTCTTC. It is translated as CASSLISGKNYNEQFF. Variable domain in full (rest from reference TRBV28 and TRBJ2-1): DVKVTQSSRYLVKRTGEKVFLECVQDMDHENMFWYRQDPGLGLRLIYFSYDVKMKEKGDIPEGYSVSREKKERFSLILESASTNQTSMYLCASSLISGKNYNEQFFGPGTRLTVL.

The chain links TRBV6-1 to TRBJ2-1; unclear D gene. From germline, CDR1 is MNHNS and CDR2 SASEGT. The CDR3 spans 16 residues. V was cut by 4 bases and J by 0 bases, with 13 bases left in between. Here the CDR3 reads CASSVLIPSSYNEQFF. The CDR3 region has the DNA TGTGCCAGCAGTGTCCTCATCCCGAGCTCCTACAATGAGCAGTTCTTC.

The chain has TRBV5-1 and TRBJ2-1, with 8 positions matching TRBD2. Germline loops: CDR1 SGHRS, CDR2 YFSETQ. With V trimmed by 2 bases and J by 0 bases, 10 bases remained unmatched. The CDR3 has 18 residues. The CDR3 coding sequence is TGCGCCAGCAGCTTCGGTCCATCGGGAGGGCGCTCCTACAATGAGCAGTTCTTC. It specifies CASSFGPSGGRSYNEQFF.

This clonotype was seen a few times. This rearrangement joins TRBV9 to TRBJ2-2, with a weak D call TRBD2 (6 bases). The CDR3 has 15 residues. The V gene's germline CDR1 is SGDLS and CDR2 YYNGEE. V lost 2 bases to trimming and J lost 9 bases, with 17 bases between them. The CDR3 nucleotides read TGTGCCAGCAGCGTCACCGGGAGCCCAAGCAGGGAGCTGTTTTTT. Protein: CASSVTGSPSRELFF.

This chain joins TRBV20-1 and TRBJ2-3; no reliable D call. Deletions cut 0 bases from V and 6 bases from J, with 13 bases between. Germline lookup yields CDR1 DFQATT and CDR2 SNEGSKA (reference sequence). The CDR3 sequence is 14 residues long. CDR3 residues: CSARDPRSGDTQYF. CDR3 nucleotides: TGCAGTGCTAGAGATCCCCGGAGTGGGGATACGCAGTATTTT.

This clonotype has more than one count but fewer than ten. The chain recombines TRBV5-1 with TRBJ2-1; 8 bases align to TRBD2. Germline V gene sequence: CDR1 SGHRS, CDR2 YFSETQ. CDR3 length: 14 residues. V shed 0 bases, J shed 13 bases, and the junction held 9 bases outside the gene matches. In DNA form, the CDR3 reads TGCGCCAGCAGCTTGGAGGCAGCGGGAGAAGATCAGTTCTTC. As protein: CASSLEAAGEDQFF.

The CDR3 bases are TGTGCCAGCAGCGGCGGGGACAGGGGGCGTGAGCAGTACTTC. Amino acid sequence: CASSGGDRGREQYF. The V gene is TRBV5-5, the J gene TRBJ2-7; 12 bases map to TRBD1. Per the germline V gene, CDR1 is SGHKS and CDR2 is YYEKEE (reference sequence). The CDR3 extends over 14 amino acids. Trimming removed 4 bases from V and 7 bases from J; junction bases left unmatched: 6.

This clonotype was detected a few times. This chain connects TRBV7-2 to TRBJ2-1, with 10 positions matching TRBD2. CDR1 and CDR2 (germline): SGHTA, FQGNSA. J was trimmed by 7 bases and V by 3 bases; bases with no gene match: 9. The CDR3 extends over 16 amino acids. Written as DNA, the CDR3 is TGTGCCAGCAGCTTGGCTAGCGGGAGTTGGGGGAATGAGCAGTTCTTC. It specifies CASSLASGSWGNEQFF.

The table lists this clonotype with a few counts. V and J are TRBV20-1 and TRBJ2-7; a possible D gene is TRBD1 (5 bases). The V gene's germline CDR1 is DFQATT and CDR2 SNEGSKA (reference sequence). V lost 0 bases, J lost 2 bases, and 17 bases lay in between. The CDR3 covers 16 residues. In nucleotides, the CDR3 is TGCAGTGCTAGAGATCCTTTTAGGGGTCCCCCCTACGAGCAGTACTTC. As protein: CSARDPFRGPPYEQYF.

The V call is TRBV7-6, the J call TRBJ2-7, with a tentative D call TRBD2 (5 bases). The CDR3 extends over 15 amino acids. The V gene lost 5 bases and the J gene lost 0 bases, with 14 bases spanning the gap. Looked up from germline, CDR1 is SGHVS and CDR2 is FNYEAQ. CDR3 nucleotide sequence: TGTGCCAGCAGCCCAGGACTTCTCCGCTCCTACGAGCAGTACTTC. Translated: CASSPGLLRSYEQYF.

In its sample, this clonotype was seen a few times. This chain connects TRBV12-3 or TRBV12-4 to TRBJ2-7; 7 bases line up with TRBD1. V shed 6 bases, J shed 0 bases, and the junction held 2 bases outside the gene matches. The CDR3 has 13 residues. The CDR3 reads CASRGGSSYEQYF. The CDR3 nucleotides are TGTGCCAGCAGAGGGGGCAGCTCCTACGAGCAGTACTTC.

The rearrangement links TRBV30 to TRBJ2-1, with unresolved D. The V gene lost 2 bases and the J gene lost 7 bases, with 3 bases spanning the gap. In germline, CDR1 is GTSNPN, CDR2 SVGIG (reference sequence). The CDR3 extends over 10 amino acids. The CDR3 DNA reads TGTGCCTGGAGTAGGAATGAGCAGTTCTTC. Translating gives CAWSRNEQFF. Based on the CDR3 plus reference TRBV30 and TRBJ2-1, the full variable domain is SQTIHQWPATLVQPVGSPLSLECTVEGTSNPNLYWYRQAAGRGLQLLFYSVGIGQISSEVPQNLSASRPQDRQFILSSKKLLLSDSGFYLCAWSRNEQFFGPGTRLTVL.

The table lists this clonotype with a count of one. The CDR3 coding sequence is TGTGCCAGCAGTTCCGGGGGACAGGCAGCGAACACCGGGGAGCTGTTTTTT. Translated, it gives CASSSGGQAANTGELFF. The chain combines TRBV12-3 or TRBV12-4 with TRBJ2-2; 8 positions match TRBD1. V lost 4 bases to trimming and J lost 0 bases; unmatched junction nucleotides: 7. This CDR3 spans 17 amino acids.

The genes are TRBV27 and TRBJ1-5; tentatively, D is TRBD1 (6 bases). The CDR3 is made up of 14 amino acids. V dropped 9 bases and J dropped 3 bases, with 15 bases sitting between them. Germline V gene data show CDR1 as MNHEY and CDR2 as SMNVEV (reference sequence). CDR3 nucleotide sequence: TGTGCCAGAGAGGACAGATTCCCCAATCAGCCCCAGCATTTT. It yields the protein CAREDRFPNQPQHF.

This clonotype was detected only a few times. J is TRBJ1-4 and V is TRBV5-1, with D possibly matching TRBD1 (5 bases). The germline V gene encodes CDR1 SGHRS and CDR2 YFSETQ. The CDR3 is 14 residues long. V was clipped by 0 bases and J by 5 bases, with 8 bases between them. The CDR3 spells CASSLGTPNEKLFF. CDR3 nucleotide sequence: TGCGCCAGCAGCTTGGGGACACCGAATGAAAAACTGTTTTTT.

The chain links TRBV2 to TRBJ2-7, with D possibly being TRBD2 (6 bases). The V end lost 7 bases, the J end lost 4 bases, and 17 bases lay between the germline ends. Germline-derived CDR1 and CDR2 are SNHLY and FYNNEI. This CDR3 comprises 14 residues. CDR3 DNA sequence: TGTGCCAGCAACGGGGGAGTTCTAATATACGAGCAGTACTTC. Protein product: CASNGGVLIYEQYF.

V is TRBV7-9 and J is TRBJ2-6; D is undetermined. Germline CDR1 SEHNR, CDR2 FQNEAQ (reference sequence). V was shortened by 2 bases and J by 12 bases, with 5 bases between the two germline ends. CDR3 length equals 11 residues. The CDR3 DNA is TGTGCCAGCAGCTTACTCAGCGTCCTGACTTTC. Translating gives CASSLLSVLTF.